This TCR beta chain was sequenced in a study of blood T cell repertoires in COVID-19. Study context: Material from acute and convalescent COVID-19 was sourced from the United States, Italy and Spain. T cells, B-cell-depleted T cells, or PBMCs provided the cDNA or gDNA that served as material.

Per the authors' pipeline: Reference gene primer amplification yielded estimated nucleated cell counts. Sequencing used immunoSEQ multiplex PCR; TCRdb keeps in-frame clones, though not all of them. V and J calls and clone size follow that table, whereas D and trimming were derived from the DNA. Found here are roughly 400,000 clones, just under 90% of them singletons; the top ten hold about 10%. Recruits, aged about 18 to 95 years, lived in 24 US areas. The germline V gene encodes CDR1 SGHVS and CDR2 FQNEAQ. V lost 4 bases, J lost 7 bases, and 17 bases lay in between. This CDR3 is 14 amino acids long. The chain carries TRBV7-8 and TRBJ2-7, with a tentative D call TRBD1 (6 bases). This receptor was obtained from a woman in her forties or fifties who had recovered from COVID-19. Sequenced: PBMCs or T cells enriched from blood (not recorded which). As DNA, the CDR3 is TGTGCCAGCAGCTCCCCACATGGGGGCTCAGAGCAGTACTTC. It translates to CASSSPHGGSEQYF.